Each of the 21 T cell receptor beta chains below was sequenced from the same sample in a study of immune evolution from preneoplasia to lung adenocarcinoma (dated by TCRdb to the early 2020s). Library prep was done by the immunoSEQ multiplex PCR assay. The table comes from immuneACCESS by way of TCRdb, which keeps in-frame sequences with V and J called. Part of the clones is missing from these tables; in studies checked, under half for an unresolved V gene and the rest for unknown reasons. This sample lists 16,000 or so clones; approximately 86% were detected once. The top ten constitute 2% to 3% of the sample. The sample was FFPE invasive lung adenocarcinoma tissue. The cell subset or site label for this specimen denotes: frankly invasive lung adenocarcinoma (ADC). The receptors shown here come from a person aged 65-85 years with invasive lung adenocarcinoma.

With respect to this clone: Its ends do not fully match the called genes, so a read error is possible. The rearrangement joins TRBV7-7 to TRBJ2-2; TRBD1 matches 8 bases. CDR1 SSHAT and CDR2 FNYEAQ come from the germline V gene (reference sequence). This CDR3 is built from 14 residues. The CDR3 spells CASSADRVTGELFF. The CDR3 DNA follows: TGTGCTAGCAGCGCGGACAGGGTCACCGGGGAGCTGTTTTTT.

As to this clone: This specimen includes other DNA sequences encoding the same CDR3. The V gene is TRBV28, the J gene TRBJ1-2; D remains unclear. Deletions cut 4 bases from V and 5 bases from J, with 23 bases between. This CDR3 spans 17 amino acids. The V gene's germline CDR1 is MDHEN and CDR2 SYDVKM. As DNA, the CDR3 is TGTGCCAGCAGTTACCTACCCCGAGACGGCAGTCTGTATGGCTACACCTTC. Translating it yields CASSYLPRDGSLYGYTF.

The chain carries TRBV30 and TRBJ2-4; TRBD1 is a possible D gene (5 bases). CDR3 size: 15 residues. Germline V CDR1 and CDR2: GTSNPN, SVGIG (reference sequence). V shed 1 base and J shed 0 bases, with 10 bases lying between them. This chain's CDR3 is CAWSDRHLAKNIQYF. In DNA, the CDR3 is TGTGCCTGGAGTGACAGGCACTTAGCCAAAAACATTCAGTACTTC.

The genes are TRBV6-1 and TRBJ1-2; 11 bases fit TRBD1. This CDR3 spans 17 amino acids. Per the germline V gene, CDR1 is MNHNS and CDR2 is SASEGT. V was pared by 1 base and J by 5 bases, with 9 bases of the junction left unmatched. The CDR3 DNA sequence: TGTGCCAGCAGTGAAGGGGGACAGGGGGGAAAGCAATATGGCTACACCTTC. Translated, it gives CASSEGGQGGKQYGYTF.

The chain is built from TRBV6-1 and TRBJ1-4; D call uncertain. Trimming cost V 5 bases and J 4 bases, with 8 bases left between them. The CDR3 has 13 residues. CDR1 and CDR2 (germline): MNHNS, SASEGT. CDR3 in DNA: TGTGCCAGCAGTAATGCGATTAATGAAAAACTGTTTTTT. Amino acids: CASSNAINEKLFF.

The chain recombines TRBV5-1 with TRBJ1-2, with a tentative D call TRBD1 (5 bases). The CDR3 consists of 15 residues. The V gene's germline CDR1 is SGHRS and CDR2 YFSETQ. Trimming pared 0 bases from V and 2 bases from J, leaving 11 bases between. CDR3 amino acids: CASSLAGRANYGYTF. DNA of the CDR3: TGCGCCAGCAGCTTGGCAGGGAGGGCGAACTATGGCTACACCTTC.

The chain links TRBV5-1 to TRBJ1-1, with D perhaps matching TRBD1 (6 bases). V lost 3 bases and J lost 6, with 12 bases in between. Germline V gives CDR1 SGHRS, CDR2 YFSETQ. The CDR3 has 13 residues. Here the CDR3 reads CASSSYRDAEAFF. CDR3 coding DNA: TGCGCCAGCAGCTCCTACAGGGACGCTGAAGCTTTCTTT.

The J gene is TRBJ1-1, the V gene TRBV27, with TRBD1 as a possible D gene (6 bases). CDR3 length: 13 amino acids. CDR1 is MNHEY, CDR2 SMNVEV, per germline (reference sequence). Trimming pared 4 bases from V and 6 bases from J, leaving 12 bases between. The CDR3: CASSSLGGPEAFF. DNA for the CDR3: TGTGCCAGCAGTTCCCTGGGGGGGCCTGAAGCTTTCTTT.

V and J are TRBV19 and TRBJ1-4; TRBD1 might be the D (5 bases). Trimming left V 5 bases short and J 6 bases short, with 16 bases between. The CDR3 covers 15 residues. CDR1 is LNHDA and CDR2 is SQIVND in the germline V gene (reference sequence). The CDR3 sequence: CASSPAGGVDEKLFF. The DNA of the CDR3 is TGTGCCAGTAGTCCCGCCGGGGGTGTCGATGAAAAACTGTTTTTT.

The chain uses TRBV25-1 and TRBJ2-7; maybe TRBD1 (5 bases). The CDR3 contains 16 residues. Between the trimmed V and J ends, which lost 4 bases and 5 bases, there was a span of 21 bases. The V gene's germline CDR1 is MGHDK and CDR2 SYGVNS. The chain's CDR3 is CASSGQGRFGRNEQYF. The CDR3 DNA follows: TGTGCCAGCAGTGGGCAGGGCCGATTTGGTCGGAACGAGCAGTACTTC.

This chain connects TRBV2 to TRBJ2-3, with 11 bases that match TRBD2. Unmatched junction bases numbered 9, after V lost 7 bases and J lost 6 bases. The germline V gene has CDR1 SNHLY and CDR2 FYNNEI. This CDR3 comprises 15 residues. This chain's CDR3 is CASTLLAGVRDTQYF. CDR3 nucleotides: TGTGCCAGCACTTTACTAGCGGGAGTGCGTGATACGCAGTATTTT.

The chain uses TRBV29-1 and TRBJ2-3, with D perhaps TRBD2 (6 bases). The CDR3 has 12 amino acids. Trimming pared 4 bases from V and 6 bases from J, leaving 11 bases between. In germline, CDR1 is SQVTM, CDR2 ANQGSEA. The chain's CDR3 is CSVVREFDTQYF. DNA for the CDR3: TGCAGCGTTGTACGGGAGTTCGATACGCAGTATTTT.

In this sample, this clone turned up once. The J gene is TRBJ2-3, the V gene TRBV4-2, with TRBD1 matching 11 bases. The V and J ends lost 1 base and 4 bases, in that order; junction bases with no gene match: 1. The CDR3 has 15 amino acids. Germline CDR1 reads LGHNA; CDR2 reads YNFKEQ. The CDR3 loop is CASSQGTGGADTQYF. CDR3 sequence (DNA): TGTGCCAGCAGCCAAGGGACAGGGGGCGCAGATACGCAGTATTTT.

The chain carries TRBV5-1 and TRBJ1-1; tentatively, D is TRBD1 (6 bases). The CDR3 has 13 residues. Germline lookup yields CDR1 SGHRS and CDR2 YFSETQ. V was shortened by 3 bases and J by 3 bases, with 9 bases between the two germline ends. CDR3 region: CASSSQGDTEAFF. CDR3 nucleotide sequence: TGCGCCAGCAGCTCACAGGGTGACACTGAAGCTTTCTTT.

The chain combines TRBV20-1 with TRBJ1-1; D is ambiguous. In germline, CDR1 is DFQATT, CDR2 SNEGSKA (reference sequence). The ends were cut back, 7 bases at V and 9 bases at J, with 15 bases in the middle. This CDR3 spans 11 amino acids. CDR3 in DNA: TGCAGTGGTGAGGTGCAGGTTCAAGCTTTCTTT. This encodes CSGEVQVQAFF.

This sequence joins TRBV6-6 and TRBJ2-5, with 9 nucleotides matching TRBD2. This CDR3 has 16 amino acids. In germline, CDR1 is MNHNY, CDR2 SVGAGI (reference sequence). Losses at the gene ends were 6 bases for V and 1 base for J; bases not matched to a gene: 9. The CDR3 sequence is CASSPGQAGGQETQYF. Written as DNA, the CDR3 is TGTGCCAGCAGCCCAGGCCAAGCGGGGGGCCAAGAGACCCAGTACTTC.

The CDR3 sequence is CAWNGQFTEAFF. The CDR3 region has the DNA TGTGCCTGGAACGGGCAGTTCACTGAAGCTTTCTTT. This chain links TRBV30 with TRBJ1-1; D is unresolved. Trimming removed 4 bases from V and 4 bases from J, with 10 bases in between. In germline, CDR1 is GTSNPN, CDR2 SVGIG (reference sequence). This CDR3 has 12 residues.

The chain combines TRBV6-6 with TRBJ2-5; 13 bases are a match to TRBD2. V was clipped by 6 bases and J by 5 bases; unmatched bases: 6. CDR1 and CDR2 (germline): MNHNY, SVGAGI (reference sequence). CDR3 size: 15 residues. This chain's CDR3 is CASRGGLAGLETQYF. CDR3 in DNA: TGTGCCAGCAGGGGGGGACTAGCGGGACTCGAGACCCAGTACTTC.

V usage is TRBV25-1 and J usage is TRBJ1-1; 7 bases align to TRBD1. The CDR3 runs to 11 residues. Germline V gene sequence: CDR1 MGHDK, CDR2 SYGVNS. V dropped 2 bases and J dropped 10; count of bases not matched to a gene: 1. The CDR3 spells CASSEDRAAFF. The CDR3 DNA follows: TGTGCCAGCAGTGAAGACAGGGCAGCTTTCTTT.

This chain uses TRBV19 with TRBJ2-5; TRBD1 matches at 8 bases. CDR1 and CDR2 from the germline V gene are LNHDA and SQIVND (reference sequence). This CDR3 is 15 amino acids long. The V segment lost 3 bases and the J segment 4 bases; nucleotides outside the gene matches: 7. The CDR3 DNA is TGTGCCAGTAGTATGGGCAGGGGGCTTGGAGAGACCCAGTACTTC. Translating it yields CASSMGRGLGETQYF.

The chain employs TRBV7-6 and TRBJ2-1, with 10 bases lining up with TRBD2. Trimming removed 5 bases from V and 2 bases from J; junction bases left unmatched: 9. CDR1 is SGHVS and CDR2 is FNYEAQ in the germline V gene. This CDR3 region has 17 residues. CDR3 nucleotides: TGTGCCAGCAGCCGGCTAAGCGGGAGGGCCACCTACAATGAGCAGTTCTTC. It is translated as CASSRLSGRATYNEQFF.